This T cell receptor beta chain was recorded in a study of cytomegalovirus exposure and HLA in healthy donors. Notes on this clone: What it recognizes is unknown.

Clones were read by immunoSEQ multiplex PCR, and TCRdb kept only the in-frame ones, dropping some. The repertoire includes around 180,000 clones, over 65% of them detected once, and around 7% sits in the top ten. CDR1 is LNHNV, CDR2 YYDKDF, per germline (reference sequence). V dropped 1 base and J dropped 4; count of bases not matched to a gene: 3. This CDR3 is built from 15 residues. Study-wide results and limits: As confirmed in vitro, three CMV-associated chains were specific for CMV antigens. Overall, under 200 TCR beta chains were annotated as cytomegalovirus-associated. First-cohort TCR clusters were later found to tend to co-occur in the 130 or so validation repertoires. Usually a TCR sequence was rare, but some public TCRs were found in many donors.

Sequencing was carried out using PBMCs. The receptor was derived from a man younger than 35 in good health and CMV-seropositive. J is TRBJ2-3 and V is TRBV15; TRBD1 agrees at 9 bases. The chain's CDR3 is CATSRVQGAADTQYF. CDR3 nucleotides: TGTGCCACCAGCAGAGTACAGGGGGCGGCAGATACGCAGTATTTT.